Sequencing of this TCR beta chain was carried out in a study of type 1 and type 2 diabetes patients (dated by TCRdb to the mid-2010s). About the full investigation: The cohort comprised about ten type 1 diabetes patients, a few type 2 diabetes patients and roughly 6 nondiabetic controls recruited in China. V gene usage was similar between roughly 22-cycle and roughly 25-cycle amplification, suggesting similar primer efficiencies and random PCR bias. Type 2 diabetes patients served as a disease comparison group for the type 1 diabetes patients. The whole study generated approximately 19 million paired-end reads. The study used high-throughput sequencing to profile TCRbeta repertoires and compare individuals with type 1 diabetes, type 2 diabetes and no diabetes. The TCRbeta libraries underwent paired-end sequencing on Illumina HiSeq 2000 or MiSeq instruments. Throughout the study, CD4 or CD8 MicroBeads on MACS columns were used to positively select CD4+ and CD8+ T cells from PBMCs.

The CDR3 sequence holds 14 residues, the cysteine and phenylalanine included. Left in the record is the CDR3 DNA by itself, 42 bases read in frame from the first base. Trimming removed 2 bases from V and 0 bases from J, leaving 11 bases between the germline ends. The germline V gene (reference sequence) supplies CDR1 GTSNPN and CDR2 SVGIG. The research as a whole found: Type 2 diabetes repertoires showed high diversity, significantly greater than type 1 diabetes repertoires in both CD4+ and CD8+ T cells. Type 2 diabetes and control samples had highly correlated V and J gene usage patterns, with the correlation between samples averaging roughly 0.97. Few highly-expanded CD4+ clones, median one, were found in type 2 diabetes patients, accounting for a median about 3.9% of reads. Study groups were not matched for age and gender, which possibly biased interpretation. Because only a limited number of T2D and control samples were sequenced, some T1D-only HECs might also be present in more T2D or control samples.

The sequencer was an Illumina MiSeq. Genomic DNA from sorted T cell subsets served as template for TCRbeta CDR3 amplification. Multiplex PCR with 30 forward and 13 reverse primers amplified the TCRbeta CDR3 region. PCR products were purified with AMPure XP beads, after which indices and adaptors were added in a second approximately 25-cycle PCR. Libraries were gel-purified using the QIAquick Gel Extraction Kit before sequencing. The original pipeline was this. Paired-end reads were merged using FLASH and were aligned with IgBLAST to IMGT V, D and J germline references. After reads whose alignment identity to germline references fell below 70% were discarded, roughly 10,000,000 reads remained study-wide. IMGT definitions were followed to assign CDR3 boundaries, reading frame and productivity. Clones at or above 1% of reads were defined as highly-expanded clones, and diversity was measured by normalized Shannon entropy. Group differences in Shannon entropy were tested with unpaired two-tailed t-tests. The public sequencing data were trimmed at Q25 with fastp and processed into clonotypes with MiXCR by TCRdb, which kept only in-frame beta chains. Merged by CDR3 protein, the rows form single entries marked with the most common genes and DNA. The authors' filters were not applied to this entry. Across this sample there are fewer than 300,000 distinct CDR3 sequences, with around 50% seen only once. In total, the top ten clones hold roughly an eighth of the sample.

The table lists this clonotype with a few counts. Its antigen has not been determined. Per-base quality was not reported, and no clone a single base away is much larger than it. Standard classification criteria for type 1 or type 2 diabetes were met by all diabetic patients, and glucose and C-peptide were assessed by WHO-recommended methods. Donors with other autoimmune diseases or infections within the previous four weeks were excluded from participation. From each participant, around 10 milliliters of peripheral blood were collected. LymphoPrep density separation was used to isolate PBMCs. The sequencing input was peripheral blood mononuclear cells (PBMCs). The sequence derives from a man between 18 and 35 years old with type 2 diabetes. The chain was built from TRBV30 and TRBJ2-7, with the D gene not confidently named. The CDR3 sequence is CAWSNSPSSYEQYF. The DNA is TGTGCCTGGAGTAATTCCCCCAGCTCCTACGAGCAGTACTTC.